This paragraph reports one T cell receptor (beta chain). The data were obtained in a study of control samples from healthy donors and cancer patients. Method: immunoSEQ multiplex PCR; TCRdb's copy keeps in-frame clones and lacks some. The sample lists approximately 100,000 clones; 70% to 90% were seen once. This CDR3 has 16 residues. CDR1 and CDR2 (germline): MNHNS, SASEGT. J lost 3 bases, V lost 3 bases, and 10 bases had no gene match. This chain uses TRBV6-1 with TRBJ2-7; 8 bases are shared with TRBD1. What was sequenced was blood. This sequence was found in a man under 40 in good health. DNA of the CDR3: TGTGCCAGCAGTGATTTGTTAACAGGGGGTATCTACGAGCAGTACTTC. Its protein is CASSDLLTGGIYEQYF.